This T cell receptor beta chain stems from a study of blood T cell repertoires in COVID-19. Study-level information: Both acute and convalescent COVID-19 samples were obtained from the United States, Italy and Spain. T cells, B-cell-depleted T cells, or PBMCs supplied cDNA or gDNA.

The CDR3 consists of 17 residues. The J segment lost 9 bases and the V segment lost 0 bases, leaving 12 bases of the junction unmatched. Clones were read by immunoSEQ multiplex PCR, and TCRdb kept only the in-frame ones, dropping some. The sample consists of around 94,000 clones, about 90% of them appearing once. The receptor's source is a man between 50 and 59 years old with active COVID-19. This rearrangement joins TRBV23-1 to TRBJ2-3; TRBD2 matches 10 bases. TRBV23-1 is flagged as an ORF with uncertain function. Sequenced sample: peripheral blood. CDR3 sequence: CASSQSPSGGEAETQYF. The CDR3 DNA is TGCGCCAGCAGTCAATCTCCTAGCGGGGGAGAGGCGGAAACGCAGTATTTT.